The 22 T cell receptor beta chains below were found in one sample sequenced in a study of PD-L1 blockade in urothelial cancer. Here immunoSEQ multiplex PCR was the method, and the copy in TCRdb shows in-frame clones only, minus some. The table has approximately 65,000 clones, around 90% seen once. The sequencing here drew on PBMCs, taken around atezolizumab (anti-PD-L1) treatment. The receptor source for this set is a man aged 55 to 70 with urothelial cancer.

This clone was found once. This chain uses TRBV30 with TRBJ2-7; 7 bases are a match to TRBD2. The V gene's germline CDR1 is GTSNPN and CDR2 SVGIG (reference sequence). The CDR3 contains 14 residues. V dropped 4 bases and J dropped 0; count of bases not matched to a gene: 6. Here the CDR3 reads CAWMVRGTSYEQYF. CDR3 nucleotide sequence: TGTGCCTGGATGGTGCGGGGGACCTCCTACGAGCAGTACTTC.

CDR3 residues: CSVLQRAYEQYF. DNA for the CDR3: TGCAGCGTCTTACAACGGGCCTACGAGCAGTACTTC. The chain joins TRBV29-1 to TRBJ2-7; no clear D gene. The V gene lost 6 bases and the J gene lost 2 bases, with 11 bases spanning the gap. Germline CDR1 is SQVTM and CDR2 is ANQGSEA. This CDR3 spans 12 amino acids.

The V and J genes are TRBV5-6 and TRBJ2-5; 14 nucleotides match TRBD2. The length of the CDR3 is 15 residues. Germline lookup yields CDR1 SGHDT and CDR2 YYEEEE. Trimming at V came to 3 bases and at J to 3 bases, leaving 1 base not matched to a gene. The CDR3 region is CASSWGLAGEETQYF. The CDR3 DNA reads TGTGCCAGCAGCTGGGGACTAGCGGGAGAAGAGACCCAGTACTTC.

The rearrangement links TRBV6-1 to TRBJ1-5; the D gene is possibly TRBD1 (5 bases). Deletions cut 4 bases from V and 2 bases from J, with 18 bases between. This CDR3 region has 17 residues. Germline V gene sequence: CDR1 MNHNS, CDR2 SASEGT. The CDR3 region has the DNA TGTGCCAGCAGTGCGGCGGGGGGGAAGGGTGGCAATCAGCCCCAGCATTTT. Encoded protein: CASSAAGGKGGNQPQHF.

V is TRBV4-3 and J is TRBJ2-4; D is possibly TRBD1 (5 bases). Per the germline V gene, CDR1 is LGHNA and CDR2 is YSLEER. V lost 1 base to trimming and J lost 7 bases, with 8 bases between them. The CDR3 covers 13 residues. CDR3 sequence: CASSQGYRNIQYF. The CDR3 DNA sequence: TGCGCCAGCAGCCAAGGGTACAGGAACATTCAGTACTTC.

This clone was seen once. The chain has TRBV11-2 and TRBJ2-1; 10 bases align to TRBD2. V shed 2 bases and J 14 bases; nucleotides not matched to a gene: 12. Germline lookup yields CDR1 SGHAT and CDR2 FQNNGV. This CDR3 is 15 amino acids long. The CDR3 sequence: CASSLIALAGAWEFF. CDR3 bases: TGTGCCAGCAGCTTAATAGCGCTAGCGGGAGCGTGGGAGTTCTTC.

In its sample, this clone was seen once. The chain is built from TRBV2 and TRBJ1-4, with 8 bases aligning to TRBD1. Losses at the gene ends were 4 bases for V and 3 bases for J; bases not matched to a gene: 7. This CDR3 has 16 residues. CDR1 and CDR2 (germline): SNHLY, FYNNEI. The CDR3 coding sequence is TGTGCCAGCAGTGCCCCAGGGGGCAGGTCTAATGAAAAACTGTTTTTT. This translates into CASSAPGGRSNEKLFF. Full variable domain (rest looked up from reference TRBV2 and TRBJ1-4): EPEVTQTPSHQVTQMGQEVILRCVPISNHLYFYWYRQILGQKVEFLVSFYNNEISEKSEIFDDQFSVERPDGSNFTLKIRSTKLEDSAMYFCASSAPGGRSNEKLFFGSGTQLSVL.

The chain links TRBV2 to TRBJ2-1; 10 nucleotides align to TRBD2. Germline V gives CDR1 SNHLY, CDR2 FYNNEI. V gave up 1 base and J gave up 6 bases; unmatched junction bases: 15. This CDR3 contains 19 residues. CDR3 bases: TGTGCCAGCAGTGAAGTACTCCTAGCGGGAGTCCCGATCCCCAATGAGCAGTTCTTC. Translated, it gives CASSEVLLAGVPIPNEQFF.

This clone was counted only a few times. CDR3 nucleotide sequence: TGTGCCAGCAGCTCCTCACCGGGACAGGGAAATCAGCCCCAGCATTTT. Protein sequence: CASSSSPGQGNQPQHF. This chain links TRBV7-8 with TRBJ1-5; 9 bases agree with TRBD1. Germline V CDR1 and CDR2: SGHVS, FQNEAQ. After removal of 4 bases from V and 4 bases from J, the junction contained 8 bases not matched to a gene. The CDR3 is 16 amino acids.

J is TRBJ2-3 and V is TRBV15, with 9 bases lining up with TRBD2. The V and J ends lost 1 base and 7 bases, in that order; junction bases with no gene match: 6. This CDR3 has 15 residues. Germline CDR1 LNHNV, CDR2 YYDKDF (reference sequence). The CDR3 loop is CATSRAGGGANTQYF. The CDR3 coding sequence is TGTGCCACCAGCAGAGCGGGCGGGGGGGCTAATACGCAGTATTTT.

This rearrangement joins TRBV7-2 to TRBJ2-5, with TRBD2 matching over 10 bases. Losses at the gene ends were 3 bases for V and 5 bases for J; bases not matched to a gene: 6. CDR1 and CDR2 from the germline V gene are SGHTA and FQGNSA. There are 15 residues in the CDR3. The CDR3 nucleotides are TGTGCCAGCAGCTTCCAGAGCGGGAGGGGGGAGACCCAGTACTTC. Translating it yields CASSFQSGRGETQYF.

This rearrangement joins TRBV5-1 to TRBJ2-1, with a weak D call TRBD1 (7 bases). In germline, CDR1 is SGHRS, CDR2 YFSETQ. V shed 7 bases and J shed 4 bases, with 18 bases lying between them. This CDR3 region has 15 residues. As DNA, the CDR3 is TGCGCCAGCGGTTTTCAGGGGGGCGCTTACAATGAGCAGTTCTTC. Translated, it gives CASGFQGGAYNEQFF.

The V gene is TRBV19, the J gene TRBJ1-2; possibly TRBD1 for D (6 bases). The CDR3 runs to 16 residues. V gave up 3 bases and J gave up 0 bases, with 14 bases separating them. Germline V gene lookup returns CDR1 LNHDA and CDR2 SQIVND (reference sequence). The CDR3 nucleotides are TGTGCCAGTAGTATCCTTGGGACACCTGCTAACTATGGCTACACCTTC. Amino acids: CASSILGTPANYGYTF.

The chain couples TRBV7-2 to TRBJ1-1; D possibly corresponds to TRBD1 (5 bases). V was shortened by 5 bases and J by 0 bases, with 13 bases between the two germline ends. CDR1 SGHTA and CDR2 FQGNSA come from the germline V gene. This CDR3 is built from 15 residues. The CDR3 spells CASSHRNRMNTEAFF. The CDR3 nucleotides read TGTGCCAGCAGCCACCGAAACAGGATGAACACTGAAGCTTTCTTT.

The CDR3 sequence: CASSLTNTGGNTEAFF. The CDR3 nucleotides are TGCGCCAGCAGCTTAACGAATACTGGGGGCAACACTGAAGCTTTCTTT. The gene calls are TRBV5-1 and TRBJ1-1, with D perhaps TRBD1 (6 bases). The germline V and J ends were trimmed by 2 bases and 2 bases, with 16 bases remaining between them. The length of the CDR3 is 16 residues. Per germline, CDR1 SGHRS and CDR2 YFSETQ. The complete variable domain, with remaining parts taken from reference TRBV5-1 and TRBJ1-1, reads KAGVTQTPRYLIKTRGQQVTLSCSPISGHRSVSWYQQTPGQGLQFLFEYFSETQRNKGNFPGRFSGRQFSNSRSEMNVSTLELGDSALYLCASSLTNTGGNTEAFFGQGTRLTVV.

The chain uses TRBV5-1 and TRBJ2-5, with D possibly TRBD1 on 5 matching bases. V shed 0 bases and J shed 5 bases, with 11 bases lying between them. Germline CDR1 is SGHRS and CDR2 is YFSETQ. CDR3 size: 14 residues. The CDR3 here is CASSLGRVRETQYF. Written as DNA, the CDR3 is TGCGCCAGCAGCTTGGGCAGGGTGAGGGAGACCCAGTACTTC.

This sequence joins TRBV7-3 and TRBJ2-6, with TRBD2 as a possible D gene (7 bases). The germline V gene encodes CDR1 SGHTA and CDR2 FQGTGA. The CDR3 runs 17 residues. V was cut by 5 bases and J by 4 bases, with 18 bases left in between. The CDR3 DNA is TGTGCCAGCAGCCCCCAAGGGGGGGGGACCGGGGCCAACGTCCTGACTTTC. The encoded protein is CASSPQGGGTGANVLTF. The full variable domain, with the rest looked up from reference TRBV7-3 and TRBJ2-6, is GAGVSQTPSNKVTEKGKYVELRCDPISGHTALYWYRQSLGQGPEFLIYFQGTGAADDSGLPNDRFFAVRPEGSVSTLKIQRTERGDSAVYLCASSPQGGGTGANVLTFGAGSRLTVL.

V usage is TRBV28 and J usage is TRBJ1-1; the match to TRBD1 covers 7 bases. There are 14 residues in the CDR3. The ends lost 7 bases at V and 11 bases at J; junction bases unmatched: 16. CDR1 and CDR2 (germline): MDHEN, SYDVKM. The CDR3 region has the DNA TGTGCCAGCACCTGGGGGACAGACCCTCGAGGGGCTTTCTTT. Translated, it gives CASTWGTDPRGAFF.

This chain links TRBV6-5 with TRBJ1-1, with 10 positions matching TRBD1. The CDR3 loop spans 16 amino acids. Germline V gene data show CDR1 as MNHEY and CDR2 as SVGAGI. V lost 2 bases to trimming and J lost 6 bases; unmatched junction nucleotides: 9. CDR3 sequence (DNA): TGTGCCAGCAGTTACCCCAGGACAGGGGGACCTCCTGAAGCTTTCTTT. Protein: CASSYPRTGGPPEAFF.

The rearrangement joins TRBV5-1 to TRBJ2-1; the match to TRBD2 covers 11 bases. Germline V gene sequence: CDR1 SGHRS, CDR2 YFSETQ. This CDR3 has 15 amino acids. Unmatched junction bases numbered 3, after V lost 3 bases and J lost 4 bases. CDR3 protein: CASSSGTSGYNEQFF. DNA for the CDR3: TGCGCCAGCAGCTCCGGGACTAGCGGATACAATGAGCAGTTCTTC.

The J gene is TRBJ2-1, the V gene TRBV11-2; 11 bases are a match to TRBD2. This CDR3 is built from 16 residues. CDR1 is SGHAT, CDR2 FQNNGV, per germline. Germline trimming cut 5 bases from V and 4 bases from J; bases unmatched to any gene: 7. CDR3 region: CASSPTSGVPYNEQFF. The CDR3 DNA is TGTGCCAGCAGCCCGACTAGCGGGGTCCCTTACAATGAGCAGTTCTTC.

This sequence joins TRBV18 and TRBJ2-5; TRBD2 agrees at 13 bases. There are 18 residues in the CDR3. V lost 3 bases and J lost 5; bases outside the gene matches: 12. CDR1 is KGHSH, CDR2 LQKENI, per germline. CDR3 in amino acids: CASSPAPGTSGVRETQYF. The CDR3 DNA reads TGTGCCAGCTCACCCGCGCCCGGGACTAGCGGGGTAAGGGAGACCCAGTACTTC.